A single sample gave rise to the 12 T cell receptor beta chains below, sequenced in a study of T cell responses to AZD1222 COVID-19 vaccine. Sequencing used immunoSEQ multiplex PCR; TCRdb keeps in-frame clones, though not all of them. The data contain 100,000 or so clones, 70% to 90% of them seen just once; the ten biggest clones take up 13%. Sample: peripheral blood, taken on day 0 of AZD1222 vaccination. These receptors originate from an adult in good health.

The chain combines TRBV5-8 with TRBJ2-2; tentative D call: TRBD2 (6 bases). The length of the CDR3 is 18 residues. From germline, CDR1 is SGHTS and CDR2 YDEGEE. Trimming shortened V by 4 bases and J by 8 bases, and 27 bases separated the two germline ends. In DNA, the CDR3 is TGTGCCAGCAGCCCCATTGGGGGGACGCTGATTACTAAAGGGGAGCTGTTTTTT. Protein: CASSPIGGTLITKGELFF. The full variable domain, its missing parts supplied by reference TRBV5-8 and TRBJ2-2, is EAGVTQSPTHLIKTRGQQATLRCSPISGHTSVYWYQQALGLGLQFLLWYDEGEERNRGNFPPRFSGRQFPNYSSELNVNALELEDSALYLCASSPIGGTLITKGELFFGEGSRLTVL.

This chain connects TRBV7-9 to TRBJ2-1; 8 nucleotides align to TRBD1. Unmatched junction bases numbered 9, after V lost 4 bases and J lost 7 bases. Germline-derived CDR1 and CDR2 are SEHNR and FQNEAQ (reference sequence). CDR3 length: 15 residues. For the CDR3, the DNA is TGTGCCAGCAGCTCCTATCAGGGGGCGCGAAATGAGCAGTTCTTC. Translated: CASSSYQGARNEQFF.

The V gene is TRBV7-8, the J gene TRBJ1-2; D is ambiguous. Germline V gene sequence: CDR1 SGHVS, CDR2 FQNEAQ. CDR3 length: 13 residues. The V end lost 5 bases, the J end lost 2 bases, and 9 bases lay between the germline ends. The CDR3 reads CASSKDENYGYTF. DNA for the CDR3: TGTGCCAGCAGCAAAGACGAGAACTATGGCTACACCTTC.

This clone appeared a few times. J is TRBJ1-6 and V is TRBV5-1; no firm D call. With 0 bases removed from V and 4 bases from J, the gap between germline ends came to 8 bases. The CDR3 is made up of 15 amino acids. Germline loops: CDR1 SGHRS, CDR2 YFSETQ. CDR3 nucleotides: TGCGCCAGCAGCTTGGGTTCAGCTTATAATTCACCCCTCCACTTT. Its protein is CASSLGSAYNSPLHF.

This sequence joins TRBV3-1 (or the pseudogene TRBV3-2) and TRBJ2-7, with D perhaps matching TRBD1 or TRBD2 (5 bases each). V lost 0 bases and J 5 bases, leaving 20 bases between the germline ends. CDR1 is LGHDT, CDR2 YNNKEL, per germline (reference sequence). There are 17 residues in the CDR3. The DNA for the CDR3 is TGTGCCAGCAGCCAAGACCAGGTGGGGGTAGGGGTCAACGAGCAGTACTTC. Protein sequence: CASSQDQVGVGVNEQYF.

V is TRBV19 and J is TRBJ1-1, with a tentative D call TRBD1 (5 bases). The ends were cut back, 7 bases at V and 0 bases at J, with 18 bases in the middle. The CDR3 runs 16 residues. In germline, CDR1 is LNHDA, CDR2 SQIVND (reference sequence). This CDR3 is CASTGRVGTVNTEAFF. The CDR3 DNA is TGTGCCAGTACCGGCAGGGTTGGTACAGTGAACACTGAAGCTTTCTTT.

The chain combines TRBV11-3 with TRBJ2-7, with D possibly being TRBD1 (6 bases). The germline V and J ends were trimmed by 5 bases and 2 bases, with 10 bases remaining between them. Germline assignment: CDR1 SGHNT and CDR2 YENEEA. The CDR3 totals 13 residues. CDR3 region: CASSPGQAYEQYF. Written as DNA, the CDR3 is TGTGCCAGCAGCCCGGGACAAGCCTACGAGCAGTACTTC. Variable domain in full (rest from reference TRBV11-3 and TRBJ2-7): EAGVVQSPRYKIIEKKQPVAFWCNPISGHNTLYWYLQNLGQGPELLIRYENEEAVDDSQLPKDRFSAERLKGVDSTLKIQPAELGDSAVYLCASSPGQAYEQYFGPGTRLTVT.

The CDR3 coding sequence is TGTGCCAGCAGCTCCACAGGGGGCGCCGTCTATGGCTACACCTTC. Translation: CASSSTGGAVYGYTF. The chain has TRBV11-2 and TRBJ1-2, with 9 bases that match TRBD1. The germline V gene has CDR1 SGHAT and CDR2 FQNNGV. Trimming at V came to 4 bases and at J to 4 bases, leaving 7 bases not matched to a gene. The CDR3 has 15 residues.

This clone was seen once. The V gene is TRBV12-3 or TRBV12-4, the J gene TRBJ1-1, with D maybe TRBD1 (5 bases). CDR3 length: 13 amino acids. V dropped 4 bases and J dropped 0 bases, with 6 bases sitting between them. Here the CDR3 reads CASSSTVNTEAFF. The DNA for the CDR3 is TGTGCCAGCAGTTCGACAGTGAACACTGAAGCTTTCTTT.

This chain links TRBV27 with TRBJ2-4; TRBD2 matches 9 bases. Unmatched junction bases numbered 12, after V lost 0 bases and J lost 0 bases. Germline lookup yields CDR1 MNHEY and CDR2 SMNVEV (reference sequence). The CDR3 totals 20 residues. The CDR3 sequence is CASSLSNFAGGIGAKNIQYF. The CDR3 nucleotides are TGTGCCAGCAGTTTATCCAATTTCGCGGGGGGGATTGGAGCCAAAAACATTCAGTACTTC.

The rearrangement uses TRBV5-4 and TRBJ2-3; 10 bases align to TRBD2. The CDR3 extends over 13 amino acids. Germline CDR1 and CDR2: SGHNT and YYREEE (reference sequence). The V segment lost 2 bases and the J segment 6 bases; nucleotides outside the gene matches: 0. CDR3 DNA: TGTGCCAGCAGCTTTAGCGGGGGGGATACGCAGTATTTT. Its protein is CASSFSGGDTQYF.

This clone came up once. The chain combines TRBV2 with TRBJ1-5; D is perhaps TRBD1 (5 bases). The CDR3 loop spans 15 amino acids. V dropped 2 bases and J dropped 4 bases, with 12 bases sitting between them. Per germline, CDR1 SNHLY and CDR2 FYNNEI. The chain's CDR3 is CASSELRVGNQPQHF. CDR3 coding DNA: TGTGCCAGCAGTGAACTCAGGGTAGGGAATCAGCCCCAGCATTTT.